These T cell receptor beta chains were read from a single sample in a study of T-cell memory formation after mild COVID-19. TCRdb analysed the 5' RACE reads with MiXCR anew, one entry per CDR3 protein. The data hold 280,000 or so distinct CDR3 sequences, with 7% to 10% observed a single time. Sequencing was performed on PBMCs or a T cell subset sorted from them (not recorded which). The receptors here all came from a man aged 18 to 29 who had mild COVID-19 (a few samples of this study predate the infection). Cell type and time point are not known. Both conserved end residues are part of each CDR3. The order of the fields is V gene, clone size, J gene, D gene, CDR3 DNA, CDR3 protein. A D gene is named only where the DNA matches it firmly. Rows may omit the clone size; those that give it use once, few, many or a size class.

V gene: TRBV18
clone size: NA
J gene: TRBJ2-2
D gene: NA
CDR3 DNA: TGTGCCAGCTCACCTGTCCGGACCAACACCGGGGAGCTGTTTTTT
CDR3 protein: CASSPVRTNTGELFF

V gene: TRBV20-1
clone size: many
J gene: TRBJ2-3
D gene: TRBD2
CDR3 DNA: TGCAGTGCTAGAGGACCTAGCGGGAGTAATACGCAGTATTTT
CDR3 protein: CSARGPSGSNTQYF

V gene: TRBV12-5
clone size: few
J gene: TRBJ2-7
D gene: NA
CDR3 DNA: TGTGCTAGTGGTTTCCACGAGCAGTACTTC
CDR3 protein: CASGFHEQYF

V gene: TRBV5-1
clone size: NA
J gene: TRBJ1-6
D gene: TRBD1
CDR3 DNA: TGCGCCAGCAGCTTGGGAGGACAGGGGCGCTCACCCCTCCACTTT
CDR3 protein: CASSLGGQGRSPLHF

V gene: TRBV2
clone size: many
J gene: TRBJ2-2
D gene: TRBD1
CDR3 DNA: TGTGCCACCTGGGCGGGACAGGGGGGGACCGGGGAGCTGTTTTTT
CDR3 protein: CATWAGQGGTGELFF

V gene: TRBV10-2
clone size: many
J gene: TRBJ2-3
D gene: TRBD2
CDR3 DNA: TGCGCCAGCAGGGCTAGCGGGGGGGTCACAGATACGCAGTATTTT
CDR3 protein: CASRASGGVTDTQYF

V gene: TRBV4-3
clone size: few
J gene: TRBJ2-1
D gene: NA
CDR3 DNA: TGCGCCAGCAGCCAAGAATCTAACGGGGGTTACAATGAGCAGTTCTTC
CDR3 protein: CASSQESNGGYNEQFF

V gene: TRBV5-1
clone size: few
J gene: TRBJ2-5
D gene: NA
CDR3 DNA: TGCGCCAGCAGCTTGGACAGTCAACAAGAGACCCAGTACTTC
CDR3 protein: CASSLDSQQETQYF

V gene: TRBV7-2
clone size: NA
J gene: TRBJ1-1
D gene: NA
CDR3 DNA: TGTGCCAGCAGCCCCACTAGGGATGGGGACACTGAAGCTTTCTTT
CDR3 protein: CASSPTRDGDTEAFF

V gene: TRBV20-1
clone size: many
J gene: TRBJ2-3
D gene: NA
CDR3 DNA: TGCAGTGCTAGAGTAGGGGCAGATAGCACAGATACGCAGTATTTT
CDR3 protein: CSARVGADSTDTQYF

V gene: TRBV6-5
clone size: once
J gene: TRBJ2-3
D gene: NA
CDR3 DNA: TGTGCCAGCAGTTCCGCCGGCAGGGGCACAAGAAATACGCAGTATTTT
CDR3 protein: CASSSAGRGTRNTQYF

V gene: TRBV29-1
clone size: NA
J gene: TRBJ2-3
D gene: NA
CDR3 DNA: TGCAGCTCGACCCCAGGGGCCTCCACAGATACGCAGTATTTT
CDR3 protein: CSSTPGASTDTQYF

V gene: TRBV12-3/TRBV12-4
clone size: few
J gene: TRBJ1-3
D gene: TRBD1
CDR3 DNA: TGTGCCAGCAGCTCCACAGGGGCCGGAAACACCATATATTTT
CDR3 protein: CASSSTGAGNTIYF

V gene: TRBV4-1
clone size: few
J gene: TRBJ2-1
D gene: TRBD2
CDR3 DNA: TGCGCCAGCAGCCAGGCGGGAGGGACCGGAGATGAGCAGTTCTTC
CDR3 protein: CASSQAGGTGDEQFF

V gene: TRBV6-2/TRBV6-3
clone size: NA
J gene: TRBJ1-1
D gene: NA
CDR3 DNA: TGTGCCAGCAGTTACTCGAGTGGCGATGAAGCTTTCTTT
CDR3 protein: CASSYSSGDEAFF

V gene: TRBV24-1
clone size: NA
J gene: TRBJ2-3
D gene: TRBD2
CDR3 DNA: TGTGCCACCAGTGTGAGCGGGGGGCCCACAGATACGAAGTATTTT
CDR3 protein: CATSVSGGPTDTKYF

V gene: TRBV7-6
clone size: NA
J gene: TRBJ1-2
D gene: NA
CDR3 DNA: TGTGCCAGCAGCTTATCTACGAGTGCGCAGGGTGGTGACTACACCTTC
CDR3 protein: CASSLSTSAQGGDYTF